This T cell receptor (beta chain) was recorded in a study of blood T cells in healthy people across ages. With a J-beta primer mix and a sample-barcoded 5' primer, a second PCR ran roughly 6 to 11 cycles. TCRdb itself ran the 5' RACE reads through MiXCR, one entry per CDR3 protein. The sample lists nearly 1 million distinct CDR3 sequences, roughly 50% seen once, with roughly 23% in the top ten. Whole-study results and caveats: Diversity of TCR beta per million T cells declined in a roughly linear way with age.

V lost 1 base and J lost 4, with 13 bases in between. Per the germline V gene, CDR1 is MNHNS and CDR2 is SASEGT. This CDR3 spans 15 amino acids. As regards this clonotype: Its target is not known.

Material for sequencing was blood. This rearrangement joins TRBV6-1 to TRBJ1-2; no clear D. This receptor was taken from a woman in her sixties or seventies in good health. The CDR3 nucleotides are TGTGCCAGCAGTGAAGGAACCACTACTATCTATGGCTACACCTTC. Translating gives CASSEGTTTIYGYTF.